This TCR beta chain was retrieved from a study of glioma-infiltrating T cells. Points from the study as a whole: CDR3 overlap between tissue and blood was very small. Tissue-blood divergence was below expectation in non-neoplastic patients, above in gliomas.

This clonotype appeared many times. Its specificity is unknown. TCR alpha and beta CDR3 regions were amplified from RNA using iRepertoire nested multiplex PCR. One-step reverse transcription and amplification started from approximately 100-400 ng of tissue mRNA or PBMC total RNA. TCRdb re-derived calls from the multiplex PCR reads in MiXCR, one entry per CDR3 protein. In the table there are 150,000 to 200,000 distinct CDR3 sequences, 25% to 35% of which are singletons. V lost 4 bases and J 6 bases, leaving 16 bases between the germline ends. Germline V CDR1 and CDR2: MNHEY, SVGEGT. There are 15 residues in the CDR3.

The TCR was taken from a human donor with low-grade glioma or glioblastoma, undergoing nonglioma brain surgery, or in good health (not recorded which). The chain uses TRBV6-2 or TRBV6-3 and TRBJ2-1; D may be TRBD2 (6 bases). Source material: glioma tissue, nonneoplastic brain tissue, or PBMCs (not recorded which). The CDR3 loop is CASSFLASLVNEQFF. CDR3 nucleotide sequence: TGTGCCAGCAGTTTTCTAGCGAGTTTGGTCAATGAGCAGTTCTTC.